The clone carrying this T cell receptor beta chain has a single count. Its antigen is not known. This sample is drawn from a study of blood T cells in healthy people across ages. Whole-study results and caveats: Across samples, TCR beta diversity tracked strongly with naive T cell percentage. Considered underestimates were the diversity estimates obtained from one million T cells.

Staff drew 8 to 10 milliliters of peripheral blood from each donor. Primers used in a second PCR of roughly 6 to 12 cycles were a sample-barcoded 5' primer and a J-beta primer mix. Via MiXCR, TCRdb re-called the 5' RACE reads, giving one row per CDR3 protein. The top ten hold over 2% of the sample, which has under 2,000,000 distinct CDR3 sequences, roughly 52% seen once. V gave up 6 bases and J gave up 3 bases, with 12 bases separating them. Per the germline V gene, CDR1 is MNHEY and CDR2 is SVGEGT. CDR3 length: 14 amino acids. The source of this sequence is a woman between 35 and 50 years old in good health. V is TRBV6-2 or TRBV6-3 and J is TRBJ1-5, with D maybe TRBD1 (5 bases). The source material was blood. CDR3 region: CASRGDSLNQPQHF. CDR3 in DNA: TGTGCCAGCAGGGGTGACAGCCTCAATCAGCCCCAGCATTTT.